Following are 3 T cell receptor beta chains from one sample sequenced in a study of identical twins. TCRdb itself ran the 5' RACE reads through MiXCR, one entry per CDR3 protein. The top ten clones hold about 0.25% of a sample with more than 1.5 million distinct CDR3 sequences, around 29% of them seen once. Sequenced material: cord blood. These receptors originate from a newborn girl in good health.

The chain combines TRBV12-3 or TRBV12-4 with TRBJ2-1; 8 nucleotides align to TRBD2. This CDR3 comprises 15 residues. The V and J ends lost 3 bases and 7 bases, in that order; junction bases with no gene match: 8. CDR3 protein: CASSFEREMGNEQFF. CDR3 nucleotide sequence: TGTGCCAGCAGTTTCGAGCGGGAGATGGGGAATGAGCAGTTCTTC.

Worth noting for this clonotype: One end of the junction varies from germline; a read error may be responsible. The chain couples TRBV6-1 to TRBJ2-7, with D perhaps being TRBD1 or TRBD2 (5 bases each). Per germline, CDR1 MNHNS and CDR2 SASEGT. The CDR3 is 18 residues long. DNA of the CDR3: TGTGCCGGCAGTGCTTTTCTGGGCAGGGACCTATTTCCCTACGAGCAGTACTTC. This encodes CAGSAFLGRDLFPYEQYF.

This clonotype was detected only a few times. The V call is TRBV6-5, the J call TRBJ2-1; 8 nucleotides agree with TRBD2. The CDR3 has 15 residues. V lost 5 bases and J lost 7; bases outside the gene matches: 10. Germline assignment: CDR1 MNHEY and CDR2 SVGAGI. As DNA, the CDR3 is TGTGCCAGCAGTCACCGCGGGAGGCCGGGGAATGAGCAGTTCTTC. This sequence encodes CASSHRGRPGNEQFF.